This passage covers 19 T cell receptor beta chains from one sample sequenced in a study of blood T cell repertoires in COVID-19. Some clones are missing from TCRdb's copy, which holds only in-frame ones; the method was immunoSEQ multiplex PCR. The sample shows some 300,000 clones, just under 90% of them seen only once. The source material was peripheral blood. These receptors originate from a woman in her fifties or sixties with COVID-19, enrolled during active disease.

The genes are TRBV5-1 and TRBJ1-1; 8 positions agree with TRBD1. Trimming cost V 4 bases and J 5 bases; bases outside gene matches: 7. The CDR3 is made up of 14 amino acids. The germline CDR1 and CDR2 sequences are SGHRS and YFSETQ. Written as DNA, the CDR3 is TGCGCCAGCAGCAACGGACAGGGTAAGACTGAAGCTTTCTTT. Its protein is CASSNGQGKTEAFF.

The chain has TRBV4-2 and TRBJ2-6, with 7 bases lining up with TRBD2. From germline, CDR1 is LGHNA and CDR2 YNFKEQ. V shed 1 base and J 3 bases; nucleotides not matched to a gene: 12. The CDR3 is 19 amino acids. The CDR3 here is CASSQVLGRSMGGANVLTF. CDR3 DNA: TGTGCCAGCAGCCAAGTCCTCGGGAGGTCTATGGGTGGGGCCAACGTCCTGACTTTC.

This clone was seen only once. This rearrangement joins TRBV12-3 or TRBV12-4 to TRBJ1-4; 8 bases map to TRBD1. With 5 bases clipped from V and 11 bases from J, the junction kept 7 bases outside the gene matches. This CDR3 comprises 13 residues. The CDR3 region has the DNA TGTGCCAGCAGTCCCTCGGACAGGGTGAAACTGTTTTTT. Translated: CASSPSDRVKLFF.

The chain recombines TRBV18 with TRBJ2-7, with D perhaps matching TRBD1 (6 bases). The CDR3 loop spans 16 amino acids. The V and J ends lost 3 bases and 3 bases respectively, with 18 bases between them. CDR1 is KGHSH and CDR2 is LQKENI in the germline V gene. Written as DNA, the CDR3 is TGTGCCAGCTCACCTGTACCAGGGGCCGTTAACTACGAGCAGTACTTC. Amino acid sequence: CASSPVPGAVNYEQYF.

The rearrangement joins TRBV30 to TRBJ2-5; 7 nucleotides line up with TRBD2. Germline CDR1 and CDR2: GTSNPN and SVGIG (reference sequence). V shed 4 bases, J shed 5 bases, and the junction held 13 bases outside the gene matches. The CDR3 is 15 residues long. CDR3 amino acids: CAWNPGLLSAETQYF. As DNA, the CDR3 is TGTGCCTGGAACCCGGGACTACTCTCGGCGGAGACCCAGTACTTC.

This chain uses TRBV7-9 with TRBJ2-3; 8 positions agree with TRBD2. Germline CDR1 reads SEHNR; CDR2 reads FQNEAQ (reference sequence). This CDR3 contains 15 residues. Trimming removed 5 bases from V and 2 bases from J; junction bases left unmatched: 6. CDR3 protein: CASSDPTSATDTQYF. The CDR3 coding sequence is TGTGCCAGCAGCGATCCGACTAGCGCCACAGATACGCAGTATTTT.

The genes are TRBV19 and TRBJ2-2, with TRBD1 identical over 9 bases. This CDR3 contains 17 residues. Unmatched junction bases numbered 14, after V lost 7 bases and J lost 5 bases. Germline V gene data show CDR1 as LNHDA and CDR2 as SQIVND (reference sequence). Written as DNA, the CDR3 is TGTGCCAGTAAACCGGCCCGCGGGACAGGGAAAACCGGGGAGCTGTTTTTT. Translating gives CASKPARGTGKTGELFF. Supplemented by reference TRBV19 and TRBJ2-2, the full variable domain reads DGGITQSPKYLFRKEGQNVTLSCEQNLNHDAMYWYRQDPGQGLRLIYYSQIVNDFQKGDIAEGYSVSREKKESFPLTVTSAQKNPTAFYLCASKPARGTGKTGELFFGEGSRLTVL.

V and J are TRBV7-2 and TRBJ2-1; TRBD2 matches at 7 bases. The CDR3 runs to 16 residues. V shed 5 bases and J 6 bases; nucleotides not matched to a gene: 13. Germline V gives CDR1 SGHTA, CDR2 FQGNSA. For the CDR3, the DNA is TGTGCCAGCAGCCCACAGAGCGGGATAGCGGGCAATGAGCAGTTCTTC. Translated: CASSPQSGIAGNEQFF.

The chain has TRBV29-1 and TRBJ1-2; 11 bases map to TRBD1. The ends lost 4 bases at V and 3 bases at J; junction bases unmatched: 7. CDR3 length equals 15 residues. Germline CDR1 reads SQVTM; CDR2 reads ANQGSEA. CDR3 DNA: TGCAGCGTTGGCGGACAGGGGGCTGAGCACTATGGCTACACCTTC. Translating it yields CSVGGQGAEHYGYTF. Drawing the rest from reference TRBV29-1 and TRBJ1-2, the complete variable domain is SAVISQKPSRDICQRGTSLTIQCQVDSQVTMMFWYRQQPGQSLTLIATANQGSEATYESGFVIDKFPISRPNLTFSTLTVSNMSPEDSSIYLCSVGGQGAEHYGYTFGSGTRLTVV.

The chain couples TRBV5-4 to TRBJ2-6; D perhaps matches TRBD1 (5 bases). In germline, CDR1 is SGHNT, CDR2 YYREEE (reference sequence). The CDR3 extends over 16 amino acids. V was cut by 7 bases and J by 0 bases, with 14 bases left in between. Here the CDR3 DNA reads TGTGCCAGCGAAAGGGCTCAGGGCTCTGGGGCCAACGTCCTGACTTTC. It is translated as CASERAQGSGANVLTF.

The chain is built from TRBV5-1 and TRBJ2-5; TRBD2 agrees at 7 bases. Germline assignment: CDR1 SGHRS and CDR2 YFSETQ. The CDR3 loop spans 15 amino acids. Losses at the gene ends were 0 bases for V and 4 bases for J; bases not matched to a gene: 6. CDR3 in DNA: TGCGCCAGCAGCTTGGGTGGGAGGGCCCGAGAGACCCAGTACTTC. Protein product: CASSLGGRARETQYF.

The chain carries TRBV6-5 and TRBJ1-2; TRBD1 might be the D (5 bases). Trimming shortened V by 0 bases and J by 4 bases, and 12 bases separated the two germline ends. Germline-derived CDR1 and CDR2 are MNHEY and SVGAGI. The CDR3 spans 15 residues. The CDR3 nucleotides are TGTGCCAGCAGTTACTCGGCGGGGGGACCCTATGGCTACACCTTC. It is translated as CASSYSAGGPYGYTF.

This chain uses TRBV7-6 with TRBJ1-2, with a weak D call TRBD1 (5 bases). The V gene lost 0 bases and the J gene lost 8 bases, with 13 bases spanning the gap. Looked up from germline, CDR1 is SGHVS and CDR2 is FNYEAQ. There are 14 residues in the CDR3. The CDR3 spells CASSLAQGYEGYTF. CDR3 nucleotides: TGTGCCAGCAGCTTAGCTCAGGGTTATGAAGGCTACACCTTC.

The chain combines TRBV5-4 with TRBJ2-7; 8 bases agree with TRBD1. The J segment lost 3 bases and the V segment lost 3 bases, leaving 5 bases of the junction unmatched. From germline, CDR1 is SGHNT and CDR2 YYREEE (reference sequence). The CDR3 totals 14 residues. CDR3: CASSYGTGLYEQYF. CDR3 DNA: TGTGCCAGCAGCTACGGGACAGGCCTCTACGAGCAGTACTTC.

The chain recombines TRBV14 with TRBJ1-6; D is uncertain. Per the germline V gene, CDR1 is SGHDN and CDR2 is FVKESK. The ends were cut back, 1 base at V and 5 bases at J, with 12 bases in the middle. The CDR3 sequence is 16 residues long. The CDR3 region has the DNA TGTGCCAGCAGCCAAGTAACAACAGCCAATAATTCACCCCTCCACTTT. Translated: CASSQVTTANNSPLHF.

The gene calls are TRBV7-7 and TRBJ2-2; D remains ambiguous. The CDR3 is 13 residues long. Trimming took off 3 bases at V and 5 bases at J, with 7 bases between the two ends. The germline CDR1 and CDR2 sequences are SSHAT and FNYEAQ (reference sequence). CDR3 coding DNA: TGTGCCAGCAGCTTGTCTCTAACCGGGGAGCTGTTTTTT. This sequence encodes CASSLSLTGELFF.

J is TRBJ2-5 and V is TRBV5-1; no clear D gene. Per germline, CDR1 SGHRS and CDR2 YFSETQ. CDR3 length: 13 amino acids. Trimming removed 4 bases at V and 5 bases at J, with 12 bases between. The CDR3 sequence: CASSRTQQETQYF. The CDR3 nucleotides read TGCGCCAGCAGCCGCACGCAACAGGAGACCCAGTACTTC.

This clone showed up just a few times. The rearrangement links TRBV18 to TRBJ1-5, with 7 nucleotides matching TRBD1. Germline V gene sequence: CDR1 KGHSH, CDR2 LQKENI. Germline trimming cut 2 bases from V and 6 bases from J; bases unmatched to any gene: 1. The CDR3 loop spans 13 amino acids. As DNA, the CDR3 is TGTGCCAGCTCACCATCAGGGGGTCAGCCCCAGCATTTT. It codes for CASSPSGGQPQHF.

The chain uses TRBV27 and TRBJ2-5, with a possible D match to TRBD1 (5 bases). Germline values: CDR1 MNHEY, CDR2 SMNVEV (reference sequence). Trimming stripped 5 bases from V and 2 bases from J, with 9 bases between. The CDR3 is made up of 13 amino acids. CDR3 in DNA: TGTGCCAGCAGTAGGACACATCAAGAGACCCAGTACTTC. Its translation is CASSRTHQETQYF.